A selection of T cell receptor beta chains follows, all from one sample in a study of T cells in Graves' hyperthyroidism and ophthalmopathy. TCRdb redid the calling of the multiplex PCR reads with MiXCR, one entry per CDR3 protein. The repertoire holds about 600,000 distinct CDR3 sequences, with approximately 14% as singletons. The specimen sequenced was blood. Receptor source: a woman younger than 35 with Graves' ophthalmopathy. CDR3s include the opening cysteine and the closing phenylalanine or tryptophan. The D gene is left open where the match is weak. Clone size, where shown, is once, few, many, or a class for clones that have expanded.

TRBJ2-1	TRBV7-6	17	TRBD2	once	CASSPTGTSGFYNEQFF	TGTGCCAGCAGCCCCACCGGGACTAGCGGGTTTTACAATGAGCAGTTCTTC
TRBJ1-2	TRBV29-1	12	TRBD1	few	CSVSQGARGYTF	TGCAGCGTTTCCCAGGGGGCTCGGGGCTACACCTTC
TRBJ2-1	TRBV9	13	TRBD2	few	CASSLGTTGEQFF	TGTGCCAGCAGCCTCGGGACTACCGGTGAGCAGTTCTTC
TRBJ1-1	TRBV7-2	11	NA	many	CASLGGYRAFF	TGTGCCAGCTTAGGGGGGTATCGGGCTTTCTTT
TRBJ2-3	TRBV20-1	16	TRBD1	NA	CSAPTLPGQSTDTQYF	TGCAGTGCTCCAACCTTGCCGGGACAGAGCACAGATACGCAGTATTTT
TRBJ2-5	TRBV7-9	13	NA	many	CASSLSLLETQYF	TGTGCCAGCAGCTTAAGTTTGTTGGAGACCCAGTACTTC
TRBJ1-2	TRBV28	14	TRBD1	few	CASSGPGQDYGYTF	TGTGCCAGCAGTGGTCCGGGACAGGACTATGGCTACACCTTC
TRBJ2-2	TRBV7-2	17	NA	many	CASSRFPPDANTGELFF	TGTGCCAGCAGCCGATTCCCGCCGGATGCGAACACCGGGGAGCTGTTTTTT
TRBJ2-1	TRBV7-3	15	TRBD2	many	CASTLGLADDNEQFF	TGTGCCAGCACCCTAGGACTAGCGGACGACAATGAGCAGTTCTTC
TRBJ1-2	TRBV30	17	TRBD1	many	CAWKGQGLPSTNYGYTF	TGTGCCTGGAAGGGACAGGGGCTCCCCTCGACTAACTATGGCTACACCTTC
TRBJ2-3	TRBV29-1	16	TRBD2	NA	CSVGGLARGLTDTQYF	TGCAGCGTTGGTGGACTAGCGCGAGGGTTGACAGATACGCAGTATTTT
TRBJ2-1	TRBV11-2	16	TRBD2	many	CASSLDSLRTRNEQFF	TGTGCCAGCAGCTTAGATTCTTTACGGACTAGGAATGAGCAGTTCTTC
TRBJ2-3	TRBV7-2	14	NA	many	CASSFGAQSDTQYF	TGTGCCAGCAGCTTCGGGGCGCAATCAGATACGCAGTATTTT
TRBJ2-1	TRBV11-3	15	NA	many	CASTPGDQSHNEQFF	TGTGCCAGCACCCCGGGGGACCAGTCGCACAATGAGCAGTTCTTC
TRBJ2-1	TRBV29-1	14	TRBD2	many	CSVDGLAGPNEQFF	TGCAGCGTTGATGGACTAGCGGGGCCCAATGAGCAGTTCTTC
TRBJ1-5	TRBV6-2/TRBV6-3	13	NA	many	CASRQGFNQPQHF	TGTGCCAGCAGACAGGGCTTCAATCAGCCCCAGCATTTT
TRBJ2-5	TRBV20-1	16	TRBD2	many	CSARVPGGGLGETQYF	TGCAGTGCTAGAGTACCCGGGGGGGGGCTGGGAGAGACCCAGTACTTC
TRBJ2-1	TRBV2	15	NA	many	CASSDGLAAYNEQFF	TGTGCCAGCAGTGACGGGTTAGCGGCCTACAATGAGCAGTTCTTC
TRBJ2-5	TRBV28	18	NA	many	CASSLFLREASPEETQYF	TGTGCCAGCAGTTTATTTTTAAGGGAGGCTTCTCCCGAAGAGACCCAGTACTTC
TRBJ2-1	TRBV9	16	TRBD2	many	CASSPEAGGSYNEQFF	TGTGCCAGCAGTCCCGAGGCGGGAGGCTCCTACAATGAGCAGTTCTTC
TRBJ1-2	TRBV7-2	12	NA	many	CASSLSWVGYTF	TGTGCCAGCAGCTTAAGCTGGGTGGGCTACACCTTC
TRBJ2-2	TRBV7-8	14	NA	many	CASSFRLEYGELFF	TGTGCCAGCAGCTTCCGCCTAGAGTATGGGGAGCTGTTTTTT
TRBJ2-1	TRBV13	15	TRBD2	many	CASRSGLASYNEQFF	TGTGCCAGCAGATCCGGACTAGCAAGCTACAATGAGCAGTTCTTC
TRBJ2-7	TRBV29-1	11	NA	many	CSVLVSYEQYF	TGCAGCGTTCTGGTTTCCTACGAGCAGTACTTC
TRBJ2-4	TRBV9	13	NA	NA	CASSVGGNGIQYF	TGTGCCAGCAGCGTAGGTGGGAACGGCATTCAGTACTTC
TRBJ2-5	TRBV7-9	14	NA	NA	CASTRRRQQETQYF	TGTGCCAGCACCCGAAGGCGACAGCAAGAGACCCAGTACTTC